The 3 T cell receptor beta chains below come from one sample, sequenced in a study of T cell changes during pregnancy in multiple sclerosis (dated 2019 in TCRdb). The method was the immunoSEQ multiplex PCR assay. TCRdb limited this immuneACCESS table to in-frame rearrangements with V and J called. A share of clones is missing; checked studies link under half to unresolved V genes, and the rest is unexplained. Within this sample are 85,000 to 95,000 clones, with roughly 91% of them counted one time only. The ten largest clones take up 1.5% to 2% of the sample. Sequenced material: peripheral blood, taken after pregnancy. These receptors originate from a female donor in good health, enrolled as a control in a pregnancy study.

The chain couples TRBV27 to TRBJ1-1; D is unclear. The V gene's germline CDR1 is MNHEY and CDR2 SMNVEV (reference sequence). V was clipped by 2 bases and J by 4 bases, with 23 bases between them. The CDR3 contains 18 residues. The CDR3 is CASSLRPGTLLYGTEAFF. In nucleotides, the CDR3 is TGTGCCAGCAGTTTACGGCCTGGTACCTTACTATATGGCACTGAAGCTTTCTTT.

This chain links TRBV29-1 with TRBJ1-1; D may be TRBD1 (5 bases). Trimming took off 7 bases at V and 0 bases at J, with 27 bases between the two ends. Germline V gene sequence: CDR1 SQVTM, CDR2 ANQGSEA. The CDR3 is 18 residues long. The CDR3 bases are TGCAGCGGGATTGGGGCGGGGAAGGGCAATAGGCTGAACACTGAAGCTTTCTTT. The encoded protein is CSGIGAGKGNRLNTEAFF.

The V call is TRBV18, the J call TRBJ1-2; D is perhaps TRBD1 (6 bases). The CDR3 is 17 residues long. V lost 4 bases to trimming and J lost 2 bases, with 20 bases between them. CDR1 KGHSH and CDR2 LQKENI come from the germline V gene. For the CDR3, the DNA is TGTGCCAGCTCACGCACAAACGGACAGCGAGACAACTATGGCTACACCTTC. Its protein is CASSRTNGQRDNYGYTF.